These 23 T cell receptor beta chains share one sample of origin, sequenced in a study of cytomegalovirus exposure and HLA in healthy donors. Both 60 Vbeta primers and 13 Jbeta primers went into the PCR. Repertoires were generated with immunoSEQ multiplex PCR, while TCRdb's copy carries only in-frame clones and drops some. The sample holds 200,000 or so clones, under 90% seen once. The sample taken for sequencing was PBMCs. Source of these receptors: a human donor in good health.

This chain connects TRBV19 to TRBJ1-2, with TRBD1 matching 10 bases. J was trimmed by 10 bases and V by 3 bases; bases with no gene match: 8. Germline V gives CDR1 LNHDA, CDR2 SQIVND (reference sequence). The CDR3 extends over 14 amino acids. As DNA, the CDR3 is TGTGCCAGTAGTATTCGGGGACAGGGGACCTTCTACACCTTC. Translating it yields CASSIRGQGTFYTF.

V usage is TRBV2 and J usage is TRBJ2-5; D is undetermined. The CDR3 totals 13 residues. The ends were cut back, 4 bases at V and 3 bases at J, with 9 bases in the middle. CDR1 is SNHLY and CDR2 is FYNNEI in the germline V gene. CDR3 protein: CASSVDSKETQYF. For the CDR3, the DNA is TGTGCCAGCAGTGTAGACTCGAAAGAGACCCAGTACTTC. Based on the CDR3 plus reference TRBV2 and TRBJ2-5, the full variable domain is EPEVTQTPSHQVTQMGQEVILRCVPISNHLYFYWYRQILGQKVEFLVSFYNNEISEKSEIFDDQFSVERPDGSNFTLKIRSTKLEDSAMYFCASSVDSKETQYFGPGTRLLVL.

The chain carries TRBV28 and TRBJ2-1, with 7 bases aligning to TRBD1. CDR3 size: 14 residues. Germline lookup yields CDR1 MDHEN and CDR2 SYDVKM. Unmatched junction bases numbered 5, after V lost 7 bases and J lost 2 bases. The CDR3: CASIDRVPYNEQFF. CDR3 sequence (DNA): TGTGCCAGCATCGACAGGGTTCCCTACAATGAGCAGTTCTTC.

This chain connects TRBV27 to TRBJ2-1, with TRBD1 as a possible D gene (5 bases). Germline-derived CDR1 and CDR2 are MNHEY and SMNVEV (reference sequence). The CDR3 is 15 amino acids. V shed 3 bases and J shed 0 bases, with 9 bases lying between them. CDR3 sequence (DNA): TGTGCCAGCAGTTTCGGCAGGGCCTCCTACAATGAGCAGTTCTTC. Amino acid sequence: CASSFGRASYNEQFF.

V is TRBV2 and J is TRBJ1-4, with TRBD1 matching 8 bases. CDR3 length equals 15 residues. Germline V gene sequence: CDR1 SNHLY, CDR2 FYNNEI. J lost 5 bases, V lost 3 bases, and 5 bases had no gene match. CDR3 coding DNA: TGTGCCAGCAGTGAGTCCCGACAGGGGAATGAAAAACTGTTTTTT. Its translation is CASSESRQGNEKLFF.

This sequence joins TRBV11-3 and TRBJ2-7; 7 nucleotides agree with TRBD1. The length of the CDR3 is 15 residues. CDR1 and CDR2 (germline): SGHNT, YENEEA. With 2 bases clipped from V and 2 bases from J, the junction kept 6 bases outside the gene matches. DNA for the CDR3: TGTGCCAGCAGCTTACGTACAGGGGTTGCCTACGAGCAGTACTTC. Translation: CASSLRTGVAYEQYF.

This clone was found once. This rearrangement joins TRBV19 to TRBJ1-4, with 7 bases fitting TRBD1. After removal of 5 bases from V and 0 bases from J, the junction contained 3 bases not matched to a gene. CDR3 length: 15 amino acids. The germline gives CDR1 LNHDA, CDR2 SQIVND (reference sequence). CDR3 sequence: CASSGTAATNEKLFF. The CDR3 nucleotides read TGTGCCAGTAGTGGGACAGCAGCAACTAATGAAAAACTGTTTTTT.

V gene TRBV18 combines with J gene TRBJ2-1; D may be TRBD1 (6 bases). CDR3 length equals 14 residues. CDR1 is KGHSH, CDR2 LQKENI, per germline. The V end lost 3 bases, the J end lost 8 bases, and 14 bases lay between the germline ends. The chain's CDR3 is CASSPLAQGDEQFF. CDR3 bases: TGTGCCAGCTCACCTCTTGCACAGGGTGATGAGCAGTTCTTC.

The CDR3 is CASSPGMRETQYF. CDR3 sequence (DNA): TGTGCCAGCAGTCCCGGCATGAGGGAGACCCAGTACTTC. The chain employs TRBV2 and TRBJ2-5; unclear D gene. CDR3 length equals 13 residues. Germline CDR1 and CDR2: SNHLY and FYNNEI. Between the trimmed V and J ends, which lost 5 bases and 5 bases, there was a span of 12 bases.

The chain combines TRBV9 with TRBJ2-7; D possibly corresponds to TRBD1 (5 bases). CDR3 length: 14 amino acids. Trimming took off 4 bases at V and 4 bases at J, with 15 bases between the two ends. CDR1 is SGDLS and CDR2 is YYNGEE in the germline V gene. The CDR3 here is CASSPRVTGYEQYF. In DNA, the CDR3 is TGTGCCAGCAGCCCCAGGGTGACTGGTTACGAGCAGTACTTC.

This clone has more than one count but fewer than ten. The chain is built from TRBV7-9 and TRBJ1-5, with D tentatively TRBD1 (5 bases). In germline, CDR1 is SEHNR, CDR2 FQNEAQ (reference sequence). V shed 4 bases and J shed 4 bases, with 23 bases lying between them. CDR3 length equals 18 residues. Written as DNA, the CDR3 is TGTGCCAGCAGCTCAAACCCCCCAGGGTTTTTCGTTAATCAGCCCCAGCATTTT. Amino acids: CASSSNPPGFFVNQPQHF.

The rearrangement joins TRBV28 to TRBJ2-7, with D hard to call. Trimming removed 9 bases at V and 1 base at J, with 19 bases between. Germline CDR1 reads MDHEN; CDR2 reads SYDVKM. The CDR3 consists of 15 residues. This CDR3 reads CASTPYAAISYEQYF. The DNA for the CDR3 is TGTGCCAGTACCCCTTACGCGGCTATATCCTACGAGCAGTACTTC.

The V gene is TRBV7-9, the J gene TRBJ2-3; TRBD1 matches at 7 bases. J was trimmed by 1 base and V by 1 base; bases with no gene match: 2. The CDR3 spans 15 residues. CDR1 is SEHNR and CDR2 is FQNEAQ in the germline V gene (reference sequence). The CDR3 DNA reads as TGTGCCAGCAGCTTAGATACAGGGGGCACAGATACGCAGTATTTT. Protein sequence: CASSLDTGGTDTQYF.

The rearrangement links TRBV5-1 to TRBJ2-1; no clear D gene. CDR1 is SGHRS and CDR2 is YFSETQ in the germline V gene. V shed 4 bases and J shed 9 bases, with 17 bases lying between them. The CDR3 contains 14 residues. The CDR3: CASSPAGSALEQFF. CDR3 coding DNA: TGCGCCAGCAGCCCGGCCGGGTCGGCTCTTGAGCAGTTCTTC.

The chain joins TRBV13 to TRBJ2-2; TRBD2 matches at 8 bases. Losses at the gene ends were 3 bases for V and 5 bases for J; bases not matched to a gene: 11. Germline CDR1 reads PRHDT; CDR2 reads FYEKMQ (reference sequence). The CDR3 spans 17 residues. In nucleotides, the CDR3 is TGTGCCAGCAGCTTTATGGCTAGCGGGTCCGGGACCGGGGAGCTGTTTTTT. Protein product: CASSFMASGSGTGELFF.

This sequence joins TRBV7-8 and TRBJ1-5, with D uncertain. Trimming left V 3 bases short and J 0 bases short, with 9 bases between. In germline, CDR1 is SGHVS, CDR2 FQNEAQ. The CDR3 extends over 15 amino acids. The CDR3 sequence: CASSFIPYSNQPQHF. DNA of the CDR3: TGTGCCAGCAGCTTTATCCCCTATAGCAATCAGCCCCAGCATTTT.

The V gene is TRBV25-1, the J gene TRBJ1-2; TRBD1 might be the D (6 bases). Deletions cut 6 bases from V and 4 bases from J, with 15 bases between. This CDR3 has 14 amino acids. Germline values: CDR1 MGHDK, CDR2 SYGVNS. The CDR3 reads CASRSDSLAYGYTF. For the CDR3, the DNA is TGTGCCAGCAGGTCGGACAGTTTGGCCTATGGCTACACCTTC.

Here the CDR3 DNA reads TGTGCCAGCAGTGACGACAGGGTTAAGGGCTACACCTTC. It codes for CASSDDRVKGYTF. The chain is built from TRBV6-4 and TRBJ1-2; 7 bases agree with TRBD1. CDR3 size: 13 residues. Germline trimming cut 2 bases from V and 8 bases from J; bases unmatched to any gene: 5. Germline lookup yields CDR1 MRHNA and CDR2 SNTAGT.

The table lists this clone with a few counts. The gene calls are TRBV6-5 and TRBJ2-5; D perhaps matches TRBD1 (5 bases). The CDR3 spans 13 residues. Trimming pared 6 bases from V and 4 bases from J, leaving 12 bases between. The germline V gene has CDR1 MNHEY and CDR2 SVGAGI. CDR3 in amino acids: CASRGAGRETQYF. In nucleotides, the CDR3 is TGTGCCAGCAGAGGGGCAGGGCGAGAGACCCAGTACTTC.

The genes are TRBV30 and TRBJ2-7, with a weak D call TRBD1 (7 bases). The CDR3 spans 13 residues. Germline V gene lookup returns CDR1 GTSNPN and CDR2 SVGIG (reference sequence). V lost 2 bases and J lost 7, with 15 bases in between. CDR3 bases: TGTGCCTGGAGTCAAGACAGGGCGGGGGAGCAGTACTTC. This encodes CAWSQDRAGEQYF.

J is TRBJ1-1 and V is TRBV5-1; TRBD1 agrees at 7 bases. The V gene end was trimmed by 1 base and the J gene end by 5 bases; junction bases not matched to a gene: 14. This CDR3 spans 17 amino acids. CDR1 SGHRS and CDR2 YFSETQ come from the germline V gene. The CDR3 nucleotides read TGCGCCAGCAGCTTGAGGGGGCACATAGGGGTTGGGACTGAAGCTTTCTTT. Translation gives CASSLRGHIGVGTEAFF.

This clone was observed a few times. The chain carries TRBV19 and TRBJ1-5, with D hard to call. Looked up from germline, CDR1 is LNHDA and CDR2 is SQIVND (reference sequence). There are 13 residues in the CDR3. The V end lost 3 bases, the J end lost 5 bases, and 8 bases lay between the germline ends. CDR3 sequence reads: CASSIVIDQPQHF. The CDR3 DNA reads TGTGCCAGTAGTATCGTCATAGATCAGCCCCAGCATTTT. The full variable domain, with the rest looked up from reference TRBV19 and TRBJ1-5, is DGGITQSPKYLFRKEGQNVTLSCEQNLNHDAMYWYRQDPGQGLRLIYYSQIVNDFQKGDIAEGYSVSREKKESFPLTVTSAQKNPTAFYLCASSIVIDQPQHFGDGTRLSIL.

The genes are TRBV19 and TRBJ2-2, with 8 nucleotides matching TRBD2. The CDR3 runs 14 residues. Trimming removed 6 bases from V and 5 bases from J; junction bases left unmatched: 5. In germline, CDR1 is LNHDA, CDR2 SQIVND (reference sequence). Here the CDR3 DNA reads TGTGCCAGTAGACTAGGCGGGAGGACCGGGGAGCTGTTTTTT. Encoded protein: CASRLGGRTGELFF.